Below are 23 T cell receptor beta chains sequenced from a single sample in a study of identical twins (dated by TCRdb to 2016 to 2017). The library was obtained by 5' RACE. Data came from an Illumina HiSeq 2000. Starting from the raw public reads, TCRdb applied fastp trimming at Q25, assembled clones with MiXCR and retained in-frame beta chains. When rows share a CDR3 protein, they turn into one entry using the most common DNA and genes. The table for this sample lists hundreds of thousands of distinct CDR3 sequences; approximately 9% of them were counted only once. Around 0.98% of the sample is in the top ten clones. The sample was also linked to a second study, of yellow fever vaccine responses in identical twins.

The sample comprised PBMCs. These receptors were obtained from a woman between 18 and 29 years old in good health.

This clonotype was observed a handful of times. The chain links TRBV27 to TRBJ2-7; D remains unclear. Deletions cut 4 bases from V and 2 bases from J, with 12 bases between. Looked up from germline, CDR1 is MNHEY and CDR2 is SMNVEV (reference sequence). The CDR3 consists of 14 residues. CDR3 DNA sequence: TGTGCCAGCAGTTCTCCGACTCCCCCCTACGAGCAGTACTTC. This gives the protein CASSSPTPPYEQYF.

V and J are TRBV5-1 and TRBJ2-1; the match to TRBD1 covers 7 bases. The CDR3 has 14 residues. V trimming: 4 bases; J trimming: 5 bases; junction bases outside the gene matches: 6. Per the germline V gene, CDR1 is SGHRS and CDR2 is YFSETQ. Written as DNA, the CDR3 is TGCGCCAGCAGCCATGGGGACAGCCACAATGAGCAGTTCTTC. It yields the protein CASSHGDSHNEQFF.

The V and J genes are TRBV10-3 and TRBJ2-7; TRBD1 or TRBD2 may be the D gene (5 bases each). V shed 0 bases and J shed 1 base, with 10 bases lying between them. Germline loops: CDR1 ENHRY, CDR2 SYGVKD. This CDR3 comprises 15 residues. CDR3 sequence: CAISESRGRSYEQYF. CDR3 DNA sequence: TGTGCCATCAGTGAGTCGAGGGGCCGGTCCTACGAGCAGTACTTC.

The chain couples TRBV20-1 to TRBJ2-1, with D perhaps TRBD2 (6 bases). Trimming shortened V by 2 bases and J by 4 bases, and 12 bases separated the two germline ends. This CDR3 has 14 amino acids. Germline-derived CDR1 and CDR2 are DFQATT and SNEGSKA (reference sequence). This chain's CDR3 is CSARSGRRYNEQFF. The CDR3 DNA sequence: TGCAGTGCTAGATCGGGGAGGCGTTACAATGAGCAGTTCTTC.

The V and J genes are TRBV3-1 and TRBJ2-7, with TRBD2 matching 9 bases. Per the germline V gene, CDR1 is LGHDT and CDR2 is YNNKEL (reference sequence). V trimming: 4 bases; J trimming: 5 bases; junction bases outside the gene matches: 12. This CDR3 region has 16 residues. CDR3 sequence (DNA): TGTGCCAGCAGCCCACTCGAACGGACTAGCGCAGACGAGCAGTACTTC. Amino acid sequence: CASSPLERTSADEQYF.

This clonotype was counted a few times. As DNA, the CDR3 is TGTGCCAGTAGTAGGGGTCAGCCCCAGCATTTT. Translation gives CASSRGQPQHF. This chain joins TRBV19 and TRBJ1-5; D is uncertain. This CDR3 contains 11 residues. Germline CDR1 reads LNHDA; CDR2 reads SQIVND (reference sequence). The V and J ends lost 4 bases and 6 bases respectively, with 4 bases between them.

The V call is TRBV28, the J call TRBJ1-2; TRBD1 aligns across 7 bases. Per the germline V gene, CDR1 is MDHEN and CDR2 is SYDVKM. The V and J ends lost 7 bases and 0 bases, in that order; junction bases with no gene match: 17. The CDR3 loop spans 18 amino acids. CDR3 in DNA: TGTGCCAGCACCTCAACTGGAAGGGGGCCTGCCTCTAACTATGGCTACACCTTC. This sequence encodes CASTSTGRGPASNYGYTF.

This chain joins TRBV14 and TRBJ2-7; 10 bases are a match to TRBD1. The V segment lost 2 bases and the J segment 0 bases; nucleotides outside the gene matches: 7. CDR3 length: 17 amino acids. Germline loops: CDR1 SGHDN, CDR2 FVKESK. As DNA, the CDR3 is TGTGCCAGCAGCCAAACAACCGGGACAGGGGCCTCCTACGAGCAGTACTTC. It encodes CASSQTTGTGASYEQYF.

This clonotype showed up just a few times. The CDR3: CASSLDRGAGNTIYF. The DNA for the CDR3 is TGTGCCAGCAGCTTAGACAGGGGAGCTGGAAACACCATATATTTT. This sequence joins TRBV7-2 and TRBJ1-3; 7 positions agree with TRBD1. Trimming removed 1 base from V and 2 bases from J; junction bases left unmatched: 2. The germline gives CDR1 SGHTA, CDR2 FQGNSA. This CDR3 spans 15 amino acids.

This chain links TRBV2 with TRBJ1-4, with a possible D match to TRBD1 (6 bases). Germline V gives CDR1 SNHLY, CDR2 FYNNEI. CDR3 length: 14 amino acids. With 4 bases removed from V and 5 bases from J, the gap between germline ends came to 11 bases. The CDR3 reads CASSGTGLNEKLFF. CDR3 sequence (DNA): TGTGCCAGCAGTGGTACAGGGCTGAATGAAAAACTGTTTTTT. The variable domain in full, with the rest retrieved from reference TRBV2 and TRBJ1-4, is EPEVTQTPSHQVTQMGQEVILRCVPISNHLYFYWYRQILGQKVEFLVSFYNNEISEKSEIFDDQFSVERPDGSNFTLKIRSTKLEDSAMYFCASSGTGLNEKLFFGSGTQLSVL.

About this clonotype: One junction end does not reproduce the germline sequence, and a read error may be involved. The chain is built from TRBV11-2 and TRBJ2-1; 7 bases align to TRBD2. Germline CDR1 reads SGHAT; CDR2 reads FQNNGV. This CDR3 is built from 16 residues. CDR3 sequence: CSSSLDARGLANEQFF. The CDR3 DNA reads as TGTTCCAGCAGCTTAGACGCGCGGGGGTTAGCTAATGAGCAGTTCTTC.

A few counts support this clonotype. The V gene is TRBV15, the J gene TRBJ1-2; possibly TRBD1 for D (6 bases). Trimming took 5 bases from V and 7 from J, leaving 23 bases between them. The V gene's germline CDR1 is LNHNV and CDR2 YYDKDF (reference sequence). This CDR3 has 16 residues. The CDR3 is CATSRLNAGLGGGYTF. The CDR3, as DNA: TGTGCCACCAGCCGCCTGAACGCAGGGCTAGGGGGTGGCTACACCTTC.

This clonotype was seen repeatedly, ten times or more. The chain carries TRBV5-1 and TRBJ2-7; D may be TRBD1 (6 bases). V was pared by 2 bases and J by 1 base, with 10 bases between. The CDR3 totals 14 residues. Germline CDR1 SGHRS, CDR2 YFSETQ. CDR3 residues: CASSLKDSSYEQYF. The CDR3 coding sequence is TGCGCCAGCAGCTTAAAGGACAGTTCCTACGAGCAGTACTTC. Full variable domain (rest looked up from reference TRBV5-1 and TRBJ2-7): KAGVTQTPRYLIKTRGQQVTLSCSPISGHRSVSWYQQTPGQGLQFLFEYFSETQRNKGNFPGRFSGRQFSNSRSEMNVSTLELGDSALYLCASSLKDSSYEQYFGPGTRLTVT.

Comment on this clonotype: Germline and junction disagree at one end, which may indicate a read error. J is TRBJ2-4 and V is TRBV10-3, with D unresolved. This CDR3 comprises 8 residues. The germline V gene has CDR1 ENHRY and CDR2 SYGVKD. The DNA for the CDR3 is TGTGCCATCATCTCAGGAAACTTC. It yields the protein CAIISGNF.

The genes are TRBV10-3 and TRBJ1-2; D unresolved. From germline, CDR1 is ENHRY and CDR2 SYGVKD. The germline V and J ends were trimmed by 0 bases and 4 bases, with 3 bases remaining between them. The CDR3 consists of 12 residues. In nucleotides, the CDR3 is TGTGCCATCAGTGAGTCAGCCTATGGCTACACCTTC. Translation: CAISESAYGYTF.

This clonotype was counted at least ten times. The V gene is TRBV12-3 or TRBV12-4, the J gene TRBJ2-2; 8 bases line up with TRBD1. V lost 3 bases, J lost 3 bases, and 3 bases stayed unmatched. The CDR3 is 15 residues long. CDR3 protein: CASSFAGGDTGELFF. The CDR3 nucleotides read TGTGCCAGCAGTTTCGCAGGGGGCGACACCGGGGAGCTGTTTTTT.

Ten or more counts support this clonotype. This chain uses TRBV5-1 with TRBJ2-1; TRBD2 matches at 12 bases. J was trimmed by 7 bases and V by 3 bases; bases with no gene match: 5. CDR1 and CDR2 from the germline V gene are SGHRS and YFSETQ. CDR3 length: 15 amino acids. The CDR3 DNA sequence: TGCGCCAGCAGCTCGGGACTAGCGGGTCCTAATGAGCAGTTCTTC. Translation: CASSSGLAGPNEQFF.

This clonotype was counted only a few times. The V call is TRBV9, the J call TRBJ1-6; D is uncertain. There are 15 residues in the CDR3. The V gene's germline CDR1 is SGDLS and CDR2 YYNGEE. V lost 0 bases to trimming and J lost 7 bases, with 11 bases between them. The CDR3 region has the DNA TGTGCCAGCAGCGTAGAAACGGCTAAGAATTCACCCCTCCACTTT. It yields the protein CASSVETAKNSPLHF.

The chain links TRBV7-9 to TRBJ2-6; possible D gene TRBD1, 6 bases. Germline V gene lookup returns CDR1 SEHNR and CDR2 FQNEAQ (reference sequence). V shed 7 bases and J shed 1 base, with 11 bases lying between them. The CDR3 runs to 15 residues. CDR3 bases: TGTGCCAGCAACTGGGACATTTCTGGGGCCAACGTCCTGACTTTC. Its protein is CASNWDISGANVLTF.

In this sample, this clonotype turned up many times. The chain uses TRBV7-2 and TRBJ2-5; 9 positions match TRBD1. In germline, CDR1 is SGHTA, CDR2 FQGNSA. The CDR3 spans 14 residues. The J segment lost 3 bases and the V segment lost 5 bases, leaving 4 bases of the junction unmatched. The CDR3 bases are TGTGCCAGCAGCGCAGGACAGGGGAAAGAGACCCAGTACTTC. Translated: CASSAGQGKETQYF.

This clonotype was seen a few times. The V call is TRBV21-1, the J call TRBJ1-2. TRBV21-1 has pseudogene status. The CDR3 is 18 residues long. The DNA for the CDR3 is TGTGCCAGCAGCAAAGGGGGCCCTGTAGGCAGGGATCTCTGTGGCTACACCTTC. Protein: CASSKGGPVGRDLCGYTF.

The gene calls are TRBV6-2 or TRBV6-3 and TRBJ2-7, with 7 positions matching TRBD2. V gave up 2 bases and J gave up 6 bases; unmatched junction bases: 1. Looked up from germline, CDR1 is MNHEY and CDR2 is SVGEGT. There are 12 residues in the CDR3. CDR3: CASSYGGGEQYF. Here the CDR3 DNA reads TGTGCCAGCAGTTACGGCGGGGGCGAGCAGTACTTC.

This clonotype was seen a few times. The chain is built from TRBV6-1 and TRBJ2-2; weak D call: TRBD2 (7 bases). Trimming removed 8 bases at V and 5 bases at J, with 18 bases between. This CDR3 spans 15 amino acids. CDR1 and CDR2 from the germline V gene are MNHNS and SASEGT. CDR3: CASGRGDKPTGELFF. The CDR3 DNA is TGTGCCAGCGGTCGGGGGGACAAGCCAACCGGGGAGCTGTTTTTT.